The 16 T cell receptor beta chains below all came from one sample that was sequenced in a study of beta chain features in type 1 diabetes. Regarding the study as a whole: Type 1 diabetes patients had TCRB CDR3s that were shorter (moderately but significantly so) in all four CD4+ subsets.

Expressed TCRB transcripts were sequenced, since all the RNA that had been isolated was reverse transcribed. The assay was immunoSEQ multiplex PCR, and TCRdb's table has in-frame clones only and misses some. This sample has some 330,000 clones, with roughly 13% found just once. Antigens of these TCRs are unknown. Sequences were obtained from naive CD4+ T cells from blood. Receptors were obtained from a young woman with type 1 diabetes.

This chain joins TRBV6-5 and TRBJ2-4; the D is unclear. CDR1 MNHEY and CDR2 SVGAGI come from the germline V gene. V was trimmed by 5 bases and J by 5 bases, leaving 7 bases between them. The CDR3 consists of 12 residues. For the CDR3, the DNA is TGTGCCAGCAGTGAGGTGGAAAACATTCAGTACTTC. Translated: CASSEVENIQYF.

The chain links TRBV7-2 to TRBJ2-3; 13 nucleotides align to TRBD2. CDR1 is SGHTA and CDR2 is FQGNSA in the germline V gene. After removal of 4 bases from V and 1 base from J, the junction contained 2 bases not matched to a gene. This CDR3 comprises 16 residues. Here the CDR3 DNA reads TGTGCCAGCAGCTCAGGGACTAGCGGGGGCACAGATACGCAGTATTTT. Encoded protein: CASSSGTSGGTDTQYF.

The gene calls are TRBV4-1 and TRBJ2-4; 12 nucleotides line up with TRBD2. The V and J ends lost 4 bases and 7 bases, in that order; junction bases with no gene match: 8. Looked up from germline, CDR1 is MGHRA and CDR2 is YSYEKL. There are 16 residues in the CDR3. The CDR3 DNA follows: TGCGCCAGCAGCCCGCCGACTAGCGGGAGAGGTAACATTCAGTACTTC. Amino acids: CASSPPTSGRGNIQYF.

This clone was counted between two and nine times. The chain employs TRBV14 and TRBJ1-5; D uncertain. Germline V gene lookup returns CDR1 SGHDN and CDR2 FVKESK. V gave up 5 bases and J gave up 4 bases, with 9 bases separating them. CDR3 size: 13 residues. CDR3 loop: CASSGSLNQPQHF. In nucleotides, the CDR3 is TGTGCCAGCAGCGGGAGTTTAAATCAGCCCCAGCATTTT. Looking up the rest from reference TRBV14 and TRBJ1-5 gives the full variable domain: EAGVTQFPSHSVIEKGQTVTLRCDPISGHDNLYWYRRVMGKEIKFLLHFVKESKQDESGMPNNRFLAERTGGTYSTLKVQPAELEDSGVYFCASSGSLNQPQHFGDGTRLSIL.

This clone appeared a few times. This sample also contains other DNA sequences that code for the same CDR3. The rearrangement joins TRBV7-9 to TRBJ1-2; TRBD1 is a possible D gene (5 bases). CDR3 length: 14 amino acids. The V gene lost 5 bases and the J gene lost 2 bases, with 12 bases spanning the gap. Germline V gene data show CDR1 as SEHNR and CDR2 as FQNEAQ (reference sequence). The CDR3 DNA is TGTGCCAGCAGCCGCGGGGGACTGAACTATGGCTACACCTTC. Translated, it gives CASSRGGLNYGYTF.

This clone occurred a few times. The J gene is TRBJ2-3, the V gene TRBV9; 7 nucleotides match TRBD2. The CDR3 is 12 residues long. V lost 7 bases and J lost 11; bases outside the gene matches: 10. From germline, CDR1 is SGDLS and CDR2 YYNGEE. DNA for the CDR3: TGTGCCAGCGGGCGGGAGTTAGAGAAGCAGTATTTT. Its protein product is CASGRELEKQYF.

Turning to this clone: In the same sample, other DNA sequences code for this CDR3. CDR3 protein: CASSARDSLEQYF. The CDR3 nucleotides are TGTGCCAGCAGCGCCCGGGACTCTCTCGAGCAGTACTTC. The V gene is TRBV9, the J gene TRBJ2-7; a weak D match, TRBD2 (6 bases). Germline V gene lookup returns CDR1 SGDLS and CDR2 YYNGEE. The CDR3 consists of 13 residues. Trimming took off 3 bases at V and 6 bases at J, with 13 bases between the two ends.

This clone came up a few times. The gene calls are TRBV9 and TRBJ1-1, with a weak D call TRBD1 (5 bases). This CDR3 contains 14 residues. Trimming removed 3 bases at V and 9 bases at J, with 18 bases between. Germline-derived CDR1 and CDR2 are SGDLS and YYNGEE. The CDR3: CASSGGDSTNQAFF. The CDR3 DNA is TGTGCCAGCAGCGGCGGGGACTCCACCAACCAAGCTTTCTTT. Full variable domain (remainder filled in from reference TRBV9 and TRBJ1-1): DSGVTQTPKHLITATGQRVTLRCSPRSGDLSVYWYQQSLDQGLQFLIQYYNGEERAKGNILERFSAQQFPDLHSELNLSSLELGDSALYFCASSGGDSTNQAFFGQGTRLTVV.

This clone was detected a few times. The CDR3 spells CASSPPPRNTQYF. The CDR3 nucleotides read TGTGCCAGCAGCCCCCCTCCGCGGAATACGCAGTATTTT. This chain connects TRBV7-2 to TRBJ2-3; unclear D gene. Deletions cut 5 bases from V and 7 bases from J, with 13 bases between. This CDR3 has 13 residues. Germline CDR1 is SGHTA and CDR2 is FQGNSA.

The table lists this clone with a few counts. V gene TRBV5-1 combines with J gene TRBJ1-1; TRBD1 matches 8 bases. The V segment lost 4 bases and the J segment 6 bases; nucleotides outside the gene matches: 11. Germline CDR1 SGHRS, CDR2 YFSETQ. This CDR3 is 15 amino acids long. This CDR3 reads CASSGQGLGVAEAFF. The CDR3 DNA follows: TGCGCCAGCAGCGGACAGGGTTTGGGTGTCGCTGAAGCTTTCTTT.

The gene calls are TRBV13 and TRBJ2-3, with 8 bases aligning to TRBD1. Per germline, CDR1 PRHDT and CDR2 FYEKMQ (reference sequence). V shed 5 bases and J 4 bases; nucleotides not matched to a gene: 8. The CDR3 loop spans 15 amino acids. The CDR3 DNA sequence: TGTGCCAGCAGCCAGAGGACAGGGTTGCCAGATACGCAGTATTTT. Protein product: CASSQRTGLPDTQYF.

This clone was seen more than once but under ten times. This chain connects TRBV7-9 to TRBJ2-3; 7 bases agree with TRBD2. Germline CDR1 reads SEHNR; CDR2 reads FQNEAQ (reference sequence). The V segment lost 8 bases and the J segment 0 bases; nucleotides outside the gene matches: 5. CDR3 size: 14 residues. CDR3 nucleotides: TGTGCCAGCCTCCCGGGACTAAGCACAGATACGCAGTATTTT. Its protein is CASLPGLSTDTQYF.

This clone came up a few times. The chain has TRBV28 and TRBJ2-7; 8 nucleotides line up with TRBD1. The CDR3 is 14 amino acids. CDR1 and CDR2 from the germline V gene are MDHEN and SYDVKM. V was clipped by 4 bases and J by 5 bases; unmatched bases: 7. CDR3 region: CASSSRQGRNEQYF. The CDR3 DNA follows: TGTGCCAGCAGTTCAAGACAGGGGCGAAACGAGCAGTACTTC.

For the CDR3, the DNA is TGTGCCAGCAGCTTTTTGGGGGCAACTGAAGCTTTCTTT. Its translation: CASSFLGATEAFF. The chain is built from TRBV7-9 and TRBJ1-1; the D gene is possibly TRBD1 (6 bases). CDR1 and CDR2 from the germline V gene are SEHNR and FQNEAQ (reference sequence). The CDR3 has 13 residues. V was clipped by 3 bases and J by 5 bases, with 10 bases between them. Combining the CDR3 with reference TRBV7-9 and TRBJ1-1 gives the whole variable domain DTGVSQNPRHKITKRGQNVTFRCDPISEHNRLYWYRQTLGQGPEFLTYFQNEAQLEKSRLLSDRFSAERPKGSFSTLEIQRTEQGDSAMYLCASSFLGATEAFFGQGTRLTVV.

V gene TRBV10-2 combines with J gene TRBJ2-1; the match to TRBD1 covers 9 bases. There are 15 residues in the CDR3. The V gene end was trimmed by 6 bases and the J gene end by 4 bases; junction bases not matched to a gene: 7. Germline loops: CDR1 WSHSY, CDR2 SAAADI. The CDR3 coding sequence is TGCGCCAGCAGGGGACAGGGCCGCCCTTACAATGAGCAGTTCTTC. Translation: CASRGQGRPYNEQFF.

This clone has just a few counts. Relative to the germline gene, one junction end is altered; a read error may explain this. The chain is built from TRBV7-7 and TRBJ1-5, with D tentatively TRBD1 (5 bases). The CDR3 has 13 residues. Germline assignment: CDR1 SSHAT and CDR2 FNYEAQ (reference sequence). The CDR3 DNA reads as TGTGCTAGCAGCTTAGCACAGGATCAGCCCCAGCATTTT. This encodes CASSLAQDQPQHF. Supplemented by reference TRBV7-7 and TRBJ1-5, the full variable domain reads GAGVSQSPRYKVTKRGQDVTLRCDPISSHATLYWYQQALGQGPEFLTYFNYEAQPDKSGLPSDRFSAERPEGSISTLTIQRTEQRDSAMYRCASSLAQDQPQHFGDGTRLSIL.